Listed below are T cell receptor beta chains from one sample, sequenced in a study of blood T cell repertoires in COVID-19. Here immunoSEQ multiplex PCR was the method, and the copy in TCRdb shows in-frame clones only, minus some. The table shows around 70,000 clones, with roughly 70% occurring only once. Sequencing was done on a sample of peripheral blood. These TCRs come from a man aged 70-80 years with acute or convalescent COVID-19. Each CDR3 is given with its conserved first and last residue. D genes are given only for firm matches. Clone sizes are given selectively: once, few, many, or a class where the clone is expanded.

cdr3_aa cdr3_nt v_call clone_size d_call j_call
CASSQDPTGGRTGELFF TGTGCCAGCAGCCAAGATCCAACAGGGGGGAGGACCGGGGAGCTGTTTTTT TRBV14 - TRBD1 TRBJ2-2
CASSYLAGGPREQFF TGTGCCAGCAGTTACCTTGCGGGAGGGCCAAGGGAGCAGTTCTTC TRBV6-6 - TRBD2 TRBJ2-1
CASSGLAGGGEQYF TGTGCCAGCAGCGGACTAGCGGGAGGGGGGGAGCAGTACTTC TRBV28 - TRBD2 TRBJ2-7
CASSQDPQGAINTQYF TGTGCCAGCAGCCAAGATCCGCAGGGGGCAATAAATACGCAGTATTTT TRBV3-1/TRBV3-2 - TRBD1 TRBJ2-3
CASSQGTRDTQYF TGTGCCAGCAGCCAAGGCACCCGGGATACGCAGTATTTT TRBV3-1/TRBV3-2 - - TRBJ2-3
CASTELLAVTDTQYF TGTGCCAGCACCGAACTACTAGCGGTCACAGATACGCAGTATTTT TRBV2 - TRBD2 TRBJ2-3
CASSRDSGSPLHF TGTGCCAGCAGCCGGGACTCGGGATCACCCCTCCACTTT TRBV11-3 - - TRBJ1-6
CASSRGSYNSPLHF TGTGCCAGCAGCAGGGGCTCCTATAATTCACCCCTCCACTTT TRBV3-1/TRBV3-2 - - TRBJ1-6
CASSRGDRSTEAFF TGTGCCAGCAGCCGTGGGGACAGGTCCACTGAAGCTTTCTTT TRBV28 - TRBD1 TRBJ1-1
CASSLVANTQYF TGCGCCAGCAGCTTGGTAGCGAATACGCAGTATTTT TRBV5-1 - - TRBJ2-3
CASSSGQGTRETQYF TGTGCTAGCAGCTCAGGACAGGGGACACGAGAGACCCAGTACTTC TRBV7-7 - TRBD1 TRBJ2-5
CASSVGPGTGAYEQYF TGTGCCAGCAGCGTAGGCCCCGGGACAGGGGCGTACGAGCAGTACTTC TRBV9 - TRBD1 TRBJ2-7
CASSLGRGGTNEQFF TGTGCCAGCAGTTTAGGGCGGGGAGGCACAAATGAGCAGTTCTTC TRBV28 - - TRBJ2-1
CASSVSGGTEAFF TGTGCCAGCAGCGTATCAGGGGGCACTGAAGCTTTCTTT TRBV9 few TRBD1 TRBJ1-1
CASSLGVQETQYF TGTGCCAGCAGCTTAGGCGTTCAAGAGACCCAGTACTTC TRBV11-3 - - TRBJ2-5
CASSESTTELDYGYTF TGTGCCAGCAGTGAATCTACTACTGAACTTGACTATGGCTACACCTTC TRBV25-1 - - TRBJ1-2
CASTLTATNEKLFF TGTGCCAGCACCTTGACTGCAACTAATGAAAAACTGTTTTTT TRBV5-6 once - TRBJ1-4
CATSSRDRGRVHAFF TGTGCCACCAGCAGTCGGGACAGGGGGCGCGTTCATGCTTTCTTT TRBV15 few TRBD1 TRBJ1-1
CASTLSGGGIYEQYF TGTGCCAGCACTCTCTCTGGGGGAGGCATCTACGAGCAGTACTTC TRBV7-2 - - TRBJ2-7
CASSGGAYTEAFF TGTGCCAGCAGTGGAGGGGCCTACACTGAAGCTTTCTTT TRBV28 - - TRBJ1-1
CATSLYRGETQYF TGTGCCACTTCCCTTTATAGGGGGGAGACCCAGTACTTC TRBV4-2 once - TRBJ2-5
CASSLGTGLGGYTF TGTGCCAGCAGCTTAGGGACAGGGCTAGGTGGCTACACCTTC TRBV7-2 - TRBD1 TRBJ1-2
CASSLSSVTYNEQFF TGTGCCAGCAGTTTATCTAGCGTCACCTACAATGAGCAGTTCTTC TRBV27 - - TRBJ2-1
CASSLGGTIDYEQYF TGTGCCAGCAGCTTAGGTGGTACTATAGACTACGAGCAGTACTTC TRBV7-8 once - TRBJ2-7
CASTSGGGGGYTF TGTGCCAGCACATCGGGAGGGGGCGGTGGCTACACCTTC TRBV12-3/TRBV12-4 - TRBD1 TRBJ1-2
CASSGRTAGNTIYF TGTGCCAGCAGCGGGAGGACAGCGGGAAACACCATATATTTT TRBV9 - - TRBJ1-3
CASTRRAGVETQYF TGTGCCAGCACTCGAAGGGCGGGAGTGGAGACCCAGTACTTC TRBV5-6 - TRBD2 TRBJ2-5
CASSLSPGDTEAFF TGTGCCAGCAGCTTGAGCCCAGGGGACACTGAAGCTTTCTTT TRBV5-4 - - TRBJ1-1
CASSPTGAGAGSLHF TGTGCCAGCTCACCAACCGGAGCGGGGGCAGGATCCCTCCACTTT TRBV18 few - TRBJ1-6
CASSPHSSNQPQHF TGTGCCAGCAGCCCCCACAGTAGCAATCAGCCCCAGCATTTT TRBV7-2 - - TRBJ1-5
CASSLGQGQAFF TGTGCCAGCAGCTTAGGACAGGGACAAGCTTTCTTT TRBV28 - TRBD1 TRBJ1-1
CAITSGSEAFF TGTGCAATCACAAGTGGGAGTGAAGCTTTCTTT TRBV6-6 - - TRBJ1-1
CASSLPGGTANQPQHF TGTGCCAGCAGCTTACCCGGTGGGACAGCAAATCAGCCCCAGCATTTT TRBV6-2/TRBV6-3 - TRBD1 TRBJ1-5
CASRETQYF TGTGCCAGCCGAGAGACCCAGTACTTC TRBV5-4 - - TRBJ2-5
CASSLMRRGDEQFF TGTGCCAGCAGCCTAATGCGCAGGGGTGATGAGCAGTTCTTC TRBV7-8 many - TRBJ2-1
CASSPGTDRGYTF TGTGCCAGCAGCCCCGGGACAGATCGCGGCTACACCTTC TRBV14 once TRBD1 TRBJ1-2
CASSLLAASGYEQYF TGCGCCAGCAGCCTTCTGGCGGCTAGCGGCTACGAGCAGTACTTC TRBV5-1 - TRBD2 TRBJ2-7
CATSDQTGALFF TGTGCCACCAGTGACCAGACAGGGGCCCTGTTTTTT TRBV24-1 - TRBD1 TRBJ1-4
CASSDPGLAGVTSNEQYF TGCGCCAGCAGCGATCCGGGACTAGCGGGAGTTACCTCAAACGAGCAGTACTTC TRBV5-1 - TRBD2 TRBJ2-7
CASSLNPASGSGANVLTF TGTGCCAGCAGCTTAAATCCGGCTAGCGGGAGTGGGGCCAACGTCCTGACTTTC TRBV7-8 - TRBD2 TRBJ2-6
CASSLYRDYEQYF TGTGCCAGCAGTTTATACAGGGACTACGAGCAGTACTTC TRBV27 few - TRBJ2-7
CASSPKGAGGPRGGDTQYF TGTGCCAGCAGCCCGAAGGGAGCGGGAGGGCCGAGAGGGGGAGATACGCAGTATTTT TRBV7-2 - TRBD2 TRBJ2-3
CASSLVGGVEKLFF TGTGCCAGCAGCTTAGTGGGGGGTGTCGAAAAACTGTTTTTT TRBV7-9 - - TRBJ1-4
CASSLFSGSALSTDTQYF TGTGCCAGCAGCTTATTCAGCGGGAGCGCATTAAGCACAGATACGCAGTATTTT TRBV7-2 - TRBD2 TRBJ2-3
CASSLKVAGGGEQFF TGTGCCAGCAGCTTAAAAGTAGCGGGAGGGGGTGAGCAGTTCTTC TRBV7-3 few TRBD2 TRBJ2-1
CASSFSDYSWDTQYF TGTGCCAGCAGCTTCTCGGACTACTCCTGGGATACGCAGTATTTT TRBV7-9 - - TRBJ2-3
CASSSQGTEYNEQFF TGTGCCAGCAGTTCCCAGGGGACAGAATACAATGAGCAGTTCTTC TRBV6-5 once TRBD1 TRBJ2-1
CASSQDSPGRAGNTIYF TGTGCCAGCAGCCAAGATTCCCCGGGAAGGGCTGGAAACACCATATATTTT TRBV3-1/TRBV3-2 - - TRBJ1-3